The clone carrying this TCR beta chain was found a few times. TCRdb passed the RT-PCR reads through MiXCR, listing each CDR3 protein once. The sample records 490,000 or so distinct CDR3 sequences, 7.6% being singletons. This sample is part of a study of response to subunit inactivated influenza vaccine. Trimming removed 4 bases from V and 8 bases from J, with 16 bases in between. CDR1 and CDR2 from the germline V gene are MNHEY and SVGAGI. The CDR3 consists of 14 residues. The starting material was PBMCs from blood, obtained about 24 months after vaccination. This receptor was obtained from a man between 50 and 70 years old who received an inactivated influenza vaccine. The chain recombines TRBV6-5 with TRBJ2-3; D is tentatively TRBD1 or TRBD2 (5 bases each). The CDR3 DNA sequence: TGTGCCAGCAGTTGGGGGAAAAAAAGGAGTACGCAGTATTTT. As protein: CASSWGKKRSTQYF.